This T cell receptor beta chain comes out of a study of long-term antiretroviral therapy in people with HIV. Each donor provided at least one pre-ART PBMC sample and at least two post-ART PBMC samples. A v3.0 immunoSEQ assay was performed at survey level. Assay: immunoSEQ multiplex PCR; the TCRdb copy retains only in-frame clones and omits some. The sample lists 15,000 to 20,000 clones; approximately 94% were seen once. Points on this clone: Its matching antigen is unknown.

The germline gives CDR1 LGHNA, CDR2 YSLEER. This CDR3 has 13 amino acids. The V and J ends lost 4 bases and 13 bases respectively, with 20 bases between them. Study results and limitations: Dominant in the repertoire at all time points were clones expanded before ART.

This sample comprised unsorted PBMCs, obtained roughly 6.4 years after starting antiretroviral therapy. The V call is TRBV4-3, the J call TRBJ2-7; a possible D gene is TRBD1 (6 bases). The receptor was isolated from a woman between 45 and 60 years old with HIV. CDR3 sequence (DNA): TGCGCCAGCAGCCCTTCAAGAGGGGACAATGAATACTTC. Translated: CASSPSRGDNEYF.